A selection of T cell receptor beta chains follows, all from one sample in a study of CD8 T cells in ankylosing spondylitis. TCRdb reprocessed the 5' RACE reads via MiXCR and lists one record per CDR3 protein. Counted here are hundreds of thousands of distinct CDR3 sequences, roughly a quarter occurring once; the ten biggest clones make up about 0.9%. The specimen was blood, either unsorted or a sorted T cell fraction (not recorded which). All receptors derive from a male donor with ankylosing spondylitis. CDR3s include the opening cysteine and the closing phenylalanine or tryptophan. The D gene is left open where the match is weak. Only part of the rows carry a size: once, few, many, or a class if the clone is expanded.

TRBD1,TRBV30,TRBJ2-7,few,TGTGCCTGGAGTTTGGGACAGACCTACGAGCAGTACTTC,CAWSLGQTYEQYF
.,TRBV2,TRBJ1-2,few,TGTGCCAGCAGTGGAGGGGACTATGGCTACACCTTC,CASSGGDYGYTF
.,TRBV28,TRBJ1-1,.,TGTGCCAGCAGTTTAGTGCCGGAGCTAATGAACACTGAAGCTTTCTTT,CASSLVPELMNTEAFF
.,TRBV2,TRBJ2-5,.,TGTGCCAGCAGTGACAGGCGGGGAGAGACCCAGTACTTC,CASSDRRGETQYF
.,TRBV12-3/TRBV12-4,TRBJ2-7,few,TGTGCCAGCAGTCTTTACTCCGAGCAGTACTTC,CASSLYSEQYF
.,TRBV5-6,TRBJ1-1,.,TGTGCCAGCAGCTTGGCGGGGCCGGTGACTGAAGCTTTCTTT,CASSLAGPVTEAFF
TRBD1,TRBV12-3/TRBV12-4,TRBJ1-1,.,TGTGCCAGCACCCCGGACAGGGAGACTGAAGCTTTCTTT,CASTPDRETEAFF
.,TRBV9,TRBJ1-1,few,TGTGCCAGCAGTTACCCGGGATATGAAGCTTTCTTT,CASSYPGYEAFF
.,TRBV5-1,TRBJ2-1,many,TGCGCCAGCAGCTTAATTAGCTCCTACAATGAGCAGTTCTTC,CASSLISSYNEQFF
.,TRBV24-1,TRBJ2-3,.,TGTGCCACCAGTGAACGGGTGGGGACAGATACGCAGTATTTT,CATSERVGTDTQYF
.,TRBV7-8,TRBJ1-5,.,TGTGCCAGCAGCTTAGCGAATTCAGGGCTCCAGCCCCAGCATTTT,CASSLANSGLQPQHF
.,TRBV29-1,TRBJ2-5,few,TGCAGCGTTGACATCCAAGAGACCCAGTACTTC,CSVDIQETQYF
.,TRBV18,TRBJ2-7,.,TGTGCCAGCTCACCACCAGGGACAAACTACGAGCAGTACTTC,CASSPPGTNYEQYF
.,TRBV15,TRBJ2-1,.,TGTGCCACCAGCAGAGATTTCGGCCACAATGAGCAGTTCTTC,CATSRDFGHNEQFF
TRBD1,TRBV5-6,TRBJ1-1,.,TGTGCCAGCAGCTGGGGGACAGGGGAACCGAACACTGAAGCTTTCTTT,CASSWGTGEPNTEAFF
.,TRBV20-1,TRBJ1-5,few,TGCAGTGCTACACGGACGGGGAATCAGCCCCAGCATTTT,CSATRTGNQPQHF
.,TRBV10-3,TRBJ1-2,.,TGTGCCATCATGCCTTTCGACAGTGACTATGGCTACACCTTC,CAIMPFDSDYGYTF
.,TRBV7-6,TRBJ2-2,few,TGTGCCAGCACTAAACCCCGGGACACCGGGGAGCTGTTTTTT,CASTKPRDTGELFF
.,TRBV15,TRBJ1-2,.,TGTGCCACCAGCAGAGATCGTGCAGGGATGAGTGGCTACACCTTC,CATSRDRAGMSGYTF
.,TRBV6-6,TRBJ2-7,.,TGTGCCAGCACCTGGGACGGATCCTACGAGCAGTACTTC,CASTWDGSYEQYF
TRBD1,TRBV24-1,TRBJ2-3,.,TGTGCCACATCACCGGGACAGGCAGATACGCAGTATTTT,CATSPGQADTQYF
.,TRBV19,TRBJ1-1,once,TGTGCCAGTAGTACGTTAAATCCCAGGGAGGTGAACACTGAAGCTTTCTTT,CASSTLNPREVNTEAFF
.,TRBV7-2,TRBJ1-2,.,TGTGCCAGCAGCTCATACAACAGGGATGGCTACACCTTC,CASSSYNRDGYTF
TRBD2,TRBV20-1,TRBJ2-7,.,TGCAGTGCTAGAGATAGTGGACTAGCGCCCTACGAGCAGTACTTC,CSARDSGLAPYEQYF
.,TRBV11-2,TRBJ1-3,.,TGTGCCAGCAGCCCAAGGACGGGCGTCTCTGGAAACACCATATATTTT,CASSPRTGVSGNTIYF
.,TRBV9,TRBJ1-2,few,TGTGCCAGCAGCGTCGGGGGTCCCCTCTATGGCTACACCTTC,CASSVGGPLYGYTF
.,TRBV25-1,TRBJ2-3,.,TGTGCCAGCAGTGATTCCCGGGCGGATACGCAGTATTTT,CASSDSRADTQYF
TRBD1,TRBV20-1,TRBJ1-1,few,TGCAGTGCCCAAGAGGGACAGGAGAACACTGAAGCTTTCTTT,CSAQEGQENTEAFF
TRBD1,TRBV10-3,TRBJ1-5,few,TGTGCCATCAGTGGGACAGGGGGCGGCACGGGCAATCAGCCCCAGCATTTT,CAISGTGGGTGNQPQHF
TRBD1,TRBV7-8,TRBJ2-5,few,TGTGCCAGCAGCGGAGGGACAGGTCAAGAGACCCAGTACTTC,CASSGGTGQETQYF
.,TRBV20-1,TRBJ2-2,few,TGCAGTGGGGGGCCTAACACCGGGGAGCTGTTTTTT,CSGGPNTGELFF
.,TRBV12-5,TRBJ1-2,few,TGTGCTAGTGGTTTGGTAGTGGGACCTTTCGCCTTC,CASGLVVGPFAF
TRBD1,TRBV7-9,TRBJ1-1,.,TGTGCCAGCAGCTTACAACAGGGGGTTGGTACTGAAGCTTTCTTT,CASSLQQGVGTEAFF
TRBD2,TRBV5-1,TRBJ2-5,.,TGCGCCAGCAGATCTGGGACTAGCGGGAGTGAGACCCAGTACTTC,CASRSGTSGSETQYF
.,TRBV27,TRBJ2-7,many,TGTGCCAGCAGCTCCTACGAGCAGTACTTC,CASSSYEQYF
.,TRBV5-1,TRBJ1-1,few,TGCGCCAGCAGGCCGCCCGGGGGGATTGACACTGAAGCTTTCTTT,CASRPPGGIDTEAFF
.,TRBV12-3/TRBV12-4,TRBJ1-2,.,TGTGCCAGCAGTTTAGCTTCCGCGTATGGCTACACCTTC,CASSLASAYGYTF
.,TRBV27,TRBJ2-7,once,TGTGCGACTCCCCACGAGCAGTACTTC,CATPHEQYF
TRBD1,TRBV29-1,TRBJ2-2,.,TGCAGCGTAACCGGGACAGGGGGTTATGCTTCCGGGGAGCTGTTTTTT,CSVTGTGGYASGELFF
.,TRBV29-1,TRBJ2-3,few,TGCAGCGTTGATCCTGGTAACACAGATACGCAGTATTTT,CSVDPGNTDTQYF
.,TRBV12-3/TRBV12-4,TRBJ1-1,.,TGTGCCAGCAGGACTATGGGGGGCACTGAAGCTTTCTTT,CASRTMGGTEAFF
.,TRBV3-1,TRBJ1-1,.,TGTGCCAGCACCCTGTGGGGGGACACTGAAGCTTTCTTT,CASTLWGDTEAFF
TRBD2,TRBV6-1,TRBJ2-3,.,TGTGCCAGCAGTGAAATGGGGGTGGCTAGCGGGAGTTTAACAGATACGCAGTATTTT,CASSEMGVASGSLTDTQYF
.,TRBV12-3/TRBV12-4,TRBJ1-4,many,TGTGCCAGCAGTTGGGGGGCAACTAATGAAAAACTGTTTTTT,CASSWGATNEKLFF
.,TRBV11-2,TRBJ2-7,few,TGTGCCAGCAGCTCCCTCCGGGGAGCCTACGAGCAGTACTTC,CASSSLRGAYEQYF
.,TRBV6-1,TRBJ1-4,few,TGTGCCAGCAGTGAACACGGGACTAATGAAAAACTGTTTTTT,CASSEHGTNEKLFF
.,TRBV7-9,TRBJ1-1,few,TGTGCCAGCAGCTTTAAGGGGAAAGCAGGTGGCTACACTGAAGCTTTCTTT,CASSFKGKAGGYTEAFF
.,TRBV19,TRBJ2-7,.,TGTGCCAGTAGTATGTCCAGGGGCTTATCCTACGAGCAGTACTTC,CASSMSRGLSYEQYF
.,TRBV6-1,TRBJ2-2,few,TGTGCCAGCAGTGGGGCCAGGTCGAACACCGGGGAGCTGTTTTTT,CASSGARSNTGELFF
.,TRBV7-9,TRBJ1-4,.,TGTGCCAGCAGCTTCCATAGTGGTGAAAAACTGTTTTTT,CASSFHSGEKLFF
.,TRBV2,TRBJ1-1,few,TGTGCCAGCGTGATAAACCCAGGGATTTCTGAAGCTTTCTTT,CASVINPGISEAFF
.,TRBV5-1,TRBJ1-2,.,TGCGCCAGCAGCTTGCAGGAGTTTAACTATGGCTACACCTTC,CASSLQEFNYGYTF
.,TRBV29-1,TRBJ2-5,.,TGCAGCGTTGAAGATCAGCGCAGGGAAGAGACCCAGTACTTC,CSVEDQRREETQYF
.,TRBV3-1,TRBJ2-2,.,TGTGCCAGCAGCCTAAGTGCCGCGAACACCGGGGAGCTGTTTTTT,CASSLSAANTGELFF
TRBD2,TRBV5-1,TRBJ2-1,few,TGCGCCAGCAGCCCCCGGACTAGCGGGGACAATGAGCAGTTCTTC,CASSPRTSGDNEQFF
.,TRBV27,TRBJ1-4,.,TGTGCCAGCAGGCGGACCATGGCTGAAAAACTGTTTTTT,CASRRTMAEKLFF
.,TRBV20-1,TRBJ2-1,.,TGCAGTGCTGGGGCCTTCGGGATACGGTCCAACAATGAGCAGTTCTTC,CSAGAFGIRSNNEQFF